The entry below describes one TCR beta chain. The target antigen is unknown. From germline, CDR1 is KGHSH and CDR2 LQKENI. Trimming took 3 bases from V and 6 from J; bases not matched to a gene: 16. The CDR3 is made up of 17 amino acids. Using immunoSEQ multiplex PCR, the repertoire was profiled, and TCRdb retains in-frame clones only, with some absent. The sample consists of 20,000 to 25,000 clones, about 82% of them appearing once. The source of the sample is a study of T cells after posttransplantation cyclophosphamide. Study-level points and caveats: Donor-recipient repertoire similarity was low at 1-2 months, rising over year one. Recipient CMV seropositivity and CMV reactivation strongly tracked TRB clonality. Blood and skin or GI T cell repertoires showed limited TRB overlap.

This receptor was taken from a woman in her sixties with a blood cancer, CMV-positive, and with a related stem cell donor. The source material was PBMCs. This chain joins TRBV18 and TRBJ1-1, with 7 positions matching TRBD1. CDR3 amino acids: CASSPTTGRPGNPEAFF. Here the CDR3 DNA reads TGTGCCAGCTCACCTACGACAGGGAGACCGGGAAACCCTGAAGCTTTCTTT. Full variable domain (rest looked up from reference TRBV18 and TRBJ1-1): NAGVMQNPRHLVRRRGQEARLRCSPMKGHSHVYWYRQLPEEGLKFMVYLQKENIIDESGMPKERFSAEFPKEGPSILRIQQVVRGDSAAYFCASSPTTGRPGNPEAFFGQGTRLTVV.